Listed here are 2 T cell receptor beta chains from one sample, sequenced in a study of shared clonotypes between healthy human individuals. Measured with immunoSEQ multiplex PCR; TCRdb has only the in-frame clones, and not every one. The sample contains more than 1,200,000 clones, 98% to 99% of which appear only once. Input material: naive CD4+ T cells sorted from blood. Subset described: CD45RA+ positively selected. These receptor sequences come from a man aged 25 to 45 in good health.

The genes are TRBV4-3 and TRBJ2-7; 7 bases align to TRBD1. The CDR3 is 15 residues long. After removal of 1 base from V and 6 bases from J, the junction contained 9 bases not matched to a gene. Germline V lookup: CDR1 LGHNA, CDR2 YSLEER. The CDR3 sequence: CASSQAIQGVSEQYF. CDR3 nucleotide sequence: TGCGCCAGCAGCCAAGCAATTCAGGGGGTTAGCGAGCAGTACTTC.

The chain joins TRBV29-1 to TRBJ2-7, with TRBD1 matching over 7 bases. J gave up 3 bases and V 4 bases, and 0 bases lay outside the gene matches. CDR1 SQVTM and CDR2 ANQGSEA come from the germline V gene. The CDR3 is 11 amino acids. CDR3 loop: CSVGDSYEQYF. Written as DNA, the CDR3 is TGCAGCGTTGGGGACAGCTACGAGCAGTACTTC.